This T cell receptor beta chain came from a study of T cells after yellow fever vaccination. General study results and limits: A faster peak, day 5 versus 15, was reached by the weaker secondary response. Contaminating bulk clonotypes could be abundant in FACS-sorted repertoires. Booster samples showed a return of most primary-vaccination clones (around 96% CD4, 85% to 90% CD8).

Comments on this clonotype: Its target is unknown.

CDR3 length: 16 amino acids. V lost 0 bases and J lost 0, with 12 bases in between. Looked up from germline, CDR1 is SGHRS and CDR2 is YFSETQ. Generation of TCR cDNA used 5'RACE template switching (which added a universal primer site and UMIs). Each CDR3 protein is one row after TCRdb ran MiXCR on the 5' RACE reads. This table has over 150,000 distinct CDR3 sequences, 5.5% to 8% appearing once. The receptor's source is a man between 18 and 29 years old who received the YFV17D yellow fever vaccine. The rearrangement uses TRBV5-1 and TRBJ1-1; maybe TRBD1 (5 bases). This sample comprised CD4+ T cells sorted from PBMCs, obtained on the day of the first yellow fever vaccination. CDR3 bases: TGCGCCAGCAGCTTGGCCGCGGGGGGAATGAACACTGAAGCTTTCTTT. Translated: CASSLAAGGMNTEAFF.